This T cell receptor beta chain is from a study of human T cells and chemical hapten exposure (dated by TCRdb to the early 2020s). For the wider study: For sensitization, 2% DPC in acetone was applied to an approximately 2 cm by approximately 2 cm area of upper inner arm skin. Weekly therapeutic DPC doses were additionally applied to the scalp of patients throughout the roughly 26-week study period. Patch tests used Finn chambers with 0.01% DPC on the upper back, scored after 6 days by International Contact Dermatitis Research Group standards. Most of the patients in the cohort were female, and the cohort covered alopecia areata with under or over 50% scalp involvement, alopecia totalis and alopecia universalis. The libraries were sequenced as a pool, and the TCR yield per sample differed mostly because of small variations in library volumes within the pool. Peripheral blood TCR repertoire changes were tracked in vivo in alopecia patients during primary and secondary sensitization to the hapten diphenylcyclopropenone (DPC). Patient blood was sampled pre-sensitization (week 0) and at 2, 6 and about 24 weeks after DPC sensitization. Twenty-nine alopecia patients gave blood for TCR sequencing at one to four time points (pre-sensitization, 2, 6 and 24 weeks). Paper-wide results and their limitations: DPC sensitization did not change the number of TCRs with a frequency above 1 in 1000, and there was no evidence of changes in global repertoire structure. Because every patient had alopecia, a presumed autoimmune disease, the patients' immune response might differ from that of healthy individuals. Repeated subsampling changed both the strength of the expansion versus patch-test correlation and the threshold at which the correlation became significant. Patch test score correlated positively with the number of PT1 expanded TCRs, reaching significance at thresholds 8, 16 and 32 but not at 4. Compared with pre-sensitization or healthy control sets, expanded TCRs formed significantly more large CDR3 similarity clusters, which is consistent with antigen-driven responses.

The CDR3 runs 14 amino acids, cysteine and phenylalanine included. The sequence is cut down to CDR3 DNA, 42 bases in frame from base 1. CDR1 and CDR2 were assigned from the germline V gene as SGHVS and FNYEAQ. The junction shows trimming of 4 bases on V and 5 bases on J, and the gene matches do not reach 5 bases of it. The sample holds many counts of this clonotype. Its antigen is still unknown. There are no base qualities to consult, and no much larger clone falls within one base. The method was RACE. TCRdb lists the instrument as NextSeq 500. Library preparation attached unique molecular identifiers to individual cDNA molecules for quantitative, reproducible TCR counting. Both TCR alpha and TCR beta chains were sequenced from each blood RNA sample. In the original analysis: Samples had a median of roughly 99,000 TCRs, with a range from roughly 20,000 to 690,600. The Decombinator software suite was used to annotate the V, J and CDR3 of the TCR reads. To make PS versus PT1 abundance plots, every sample was subsampled to the same number of TCRs (28,000). TCRs were defined as expanded if absent before sensitization and observed at least eight times at the 2-week time point. TCRdb reworked the public reads: Q25 trimming with fastp, MiXCR clone assembly, productive beta chains retained. One record per CDR3 amino acid sequence lists the most common genes and DNA. TCRdb assigned the V and J calls; the authors' analysis was not used. The sample data list about 40,000 distinct CDR3 sequences, and roughly a tenth of these were observed just once. The biggest ten clones account for around 6.3% of the sample.

The time point label of this sample denotes: pre-sensitization, week 0. The treatment or condition label on this specimen signifies: therapeutic diphenylcyclopropenone sensitization with weekly scalp DPC. Blood at each patch-test visit was drawn before the patch test was applied. To be eligible, patients had to be aged 18 to 70, diagnosed with alopecia and judged suitable for DPC therapy, while pregnant patients were excluded. Total RNA was isolated from unfractionated whole blood collected in Tempus Blood RNA tubes. The sequence was collected from a young man with alopecia areata. Some clones in this sample may be carry-over from other donors' samples. The receptor chain draws on TRBV7-6 and TRBJ2-1, with 7 bases aligning to TRBD2. The sequences come from whole blood, collected in connection with sensitization to the hapten diphenylcyclopropenone (DPC). The DNA reads as follows: TGTGCCAGCAGCTCCGGACTAGGTAACAATGAGCAGTTCTTC. Its protein is CASSSGLGNNEQFF.